Following are 5 T cell receptor beta chains from one sample sequenced in a study of identical twins (TCRdb year 2016). The method was 5' RACE. TCRdb lists the instrument as Illumina HiSeq 2000. TCRdb's own reprocessing of the public reads used fastp at Q25 and MiXCR and kept productive beta chains. Merged by CDR3 protein, the rows form single entries marked with the most common genes and DNA. The sample contains a few hundred thousand distinct CDR3 sequences, roughly 9.9% of them found a single time. Together, the top ten hold under 3.5% of the sample. These sequences were also reported in another study, on yellow fever vaccine responses in identical twins.

Sequencing was carried out using PBMCs. These receptors all stem from a young woman in good health.

The chain is built from TRBV3-1 and TRBJ2-2; D is undetermined. CDR3 size: 14 residues. Germline assignment: CDR1 LGHDT and CDR2 YNNKEL (reference sequence). V lost 4 bases and J lost 5, with 11 bases in between. The CDR3 bases are TGTGCCAGCAGCCCCCGACTGAGGACCGGGGAGCTGTTTTTT. It encodes CASSPRLRTGELFF.

This clonotype was observed many times. The chain couples TRBV6-2 or TRBV6-3 to TRBJ2-2; TRBD1 aligns across 7 bases. The CDR3 consists of 15 residues. The germline V gene encodes CDR1 MNHEY and CDR2 SVGEGT. The V gene end was trimmed by 2 bases and the J gene end by 1 base; junction bases not matched to a gene: 1. This CDR3 reads CASSYRTGNTGELFF. The CDR3, as DNA: TGTGCCAGCAGTTACCGGACAGGGAACACCGGGGAGCTGTTTTTT.

This clonotype was picked up a small number of times. The V gene is TRBV5-1, the J gene TRBJ2-1; possibly TRBD2 for D (6 bases). Deletions cut 0 bases from V and 5 bases from J, with 15 bases between. In germline, CDR1 is SGHRS, CDR2 YFSETQ. The CDR3 is made up of 16 amino acids. CDR3 protein: CASSLGRTIVDNEQFF. The CDR3 DNA sequence: TGCGCCAGCAGCTTGGGTAGGACTATCGTAGACAATGAGCAGTTCTTC.

The genes are TRBV20-1 and TRBJ2-4, with D maybe TRBD1 (5 bases). Germline V gene data show CDR1 as DFQATT and CDR2 as SNEGSKA (reference sequence). CDR3 length: 13 residues. The V end was cut by 2 bases, the J end by 6 bases, with 11 bases between. The CDR3 bases are TGCAGTGCTAGAAAGGCGGACATAAACATTCAGTACTTC. Encoded protein: CSARKADINIQYF.

This chain uses TRBV15 with TRBJ2-1, with 10 positions matching TRBD1. The CDR3 has 17 amino acids. CDR1 is LNHNV, CDR2 YYDKDF, per germline (reference sequence). Trimming took 8 bases from V and 5 from J; bases not matched to a gene: 15. The CDR3 nucleotides read TGTGCCACCTCACGGGGTATGGGGACAGGGGTTAACAATGAGCAGTTCTTC. Its protein is CATSRGMGTGVNNEQFF.